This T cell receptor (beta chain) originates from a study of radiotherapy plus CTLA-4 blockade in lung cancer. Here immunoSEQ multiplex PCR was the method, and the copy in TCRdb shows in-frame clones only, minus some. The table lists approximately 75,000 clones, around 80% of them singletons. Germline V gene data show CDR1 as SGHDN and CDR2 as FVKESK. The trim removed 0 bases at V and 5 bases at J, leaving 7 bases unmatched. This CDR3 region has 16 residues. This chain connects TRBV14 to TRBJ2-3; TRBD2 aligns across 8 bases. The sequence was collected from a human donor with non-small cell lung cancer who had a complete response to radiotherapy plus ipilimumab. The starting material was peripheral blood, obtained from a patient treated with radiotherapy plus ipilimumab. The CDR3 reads CASSQDVGTRRDTQYF. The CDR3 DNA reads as TGTGCCAGCAGCCAAGATGTCGGGACTAGACGAGATACGCAGTATTTT. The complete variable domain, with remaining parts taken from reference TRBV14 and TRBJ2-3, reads EAGVTQFPSHSVIEKGQTVTLRCDPISGHDNLYWYRRVMGKEIKFLLHFVKESKQDESGMPNNRFLAERTGGTYSTLKVQPAELEDSGVYFCASSQDVGTRRDTQYFGPGTRLTVL.